This is a list of T cell receptor beta chains from one sample in a study of T-cell reconstitution after alpha-beta-depleted transplantation in children. TCRdb re-called the PCR reads with MiXCR, one entry per CDR3 protein. The sample holds about 610,000 distinct CDR3 sequences, about 11% seen once. The sequences come from PBMCs from the stem cell graft donor, collected from the stem cell graft. These receptors were obtained from a human donor who donated a stem cell graft to a child with acute myeloid leukemia. Both conserved end residues are part of each CDR3. A D gene is named only where the DNA matches it firmly. Size values are once, few and many counts, or a class for expanded clones, and some rows have none.

CDR3: CAISVVAGGTQETQYF; DNA: TGTGCCATCAGTGTTGTAGCGGGAGGCACTCAAGAGACCCAGTACTTC; V: TRBV10-3; D: TRBD2; size: .; J: TRBJ2-5
CDR3: CASSALGTSGKAYEQYF; DNA: TGTGCCAGCAGTGCCCTCGGGACTAGCGGGAAGGCCTACGAGCAGTACTTC; V: TRBV12-3/TRBV12-4; D: TRBD2; size: few; J: TRBJ2-7
CDR3: CASTHGWRSDEQYF; DNA: TGTGCCAGCACTCACGGGTGGCGTAGCGACGAGCAGTACTTC; V: TRBV9; D: .; size: many; J: TRBJ2-7
CDR3: CASSSPGNTGELFF; DNA: TGTGCCAGCAGTTCCCCAGGCAACACCGGGGAGCTGTTTTTT; V: TRBV12-3/TRBV12-4; D: .; size: few; J: TRBJ2-2
CDR3: CASSPIDPNQPQHF; DNA: TGTGCCAGCAGTCCTATCGATCCTAATCAGCCCCAGCATTTT; V: TRBV12-3/TRBV12-4; D: .; size: few; J: TRBJ1-5
CDR3: CASRFRDVSYNEQFF; DNA: TGCGCCAGTCGCTTCCGGGATGTCTCCTACAATGAGCAGTTCTTC; V: TRBV5-1; D: .; size: few; J: TRBJ2-1
CDR3: CAQPDRSTDTQYF; DNA: TGTGCCCAACCGGACCGTAGCACAGATACGCAGTATTTT; V: TRBV30; D: .; size: .; J: TRBJ2-3
CDR3: CASSPGSVNEQYF; DNA: TGTGCTAGCAGCCCCGGATCGGTGAACGAGCAGTACTTC; V: TRBV7-7; D: .; size: few; J: TRBJ2-7
CDR3: CASSQEFSGRYSTDTQYF; DNA: TGCGCCAGCAGCCAAGAGTTTAGCGGGAGGTATAGCACAGATACGCAGTATTTT; V: TRBV4-3; D: TRBD2; size: few; J: TRBJ2-3
CDR3: CASSSRGPKDYGYTF; DNA: TGTGCCAGCAGCTCCCGGGGGCCGAAAGACTATGGCTACACCTTC; V: TRBV12-3/TRBV12-4; D: .; size: many; J: TRBJ1-2
CDR3: CASGDRPPPRGTQYF; DNA: TGTGCCAGCGGGGACCGGCCACCCCCACGGGGGACCCAGTACTTC; V: TRBV2; D: .; size: .; J: TRBJ2-5
CDR3: CATSDPQRRGETQYF; DNA: TGTGCCACCAGTGACCCTCAGAGGAGGGGGGAGACCCAGTACTTC; V: TRBV24-1; D: .; size: few; J: TRBJ2-5
CDR3: CASRRASSSSYNEQFF; DNA: TGTGCCAGCAGACGGGCCAGTTCGAGCTCCTACAATGAGCAGTTCTTC; V: TRBV6-2/TRBV6-3; D: .; size: .; J: TRBJ2-1
CDR3: CSARGAGGLRNTGELFF; DNA: TGCAGTGCCAGAGGAGCCGGAGGACTCCGAAACACCGGGGAGCTGTTTTTT; V: TRBV20-1; D: .; size: many; J: TRBJ2-2
CDR3: CASSQARGSTGELFF; DNA: TGTGCCAGCAGCCAAGCTCGGGGTAGCACCGGGGAGCTGTTTTTT; V: TRBV3-1; D: .; size: .; J: TRBJ2-2
CDR3: CATSDRLAEATGELFF; DNA: TGTGCCACCAGTGATAGACTAGCGGAGGCAACCGGGGAGCTGTTTTTT; V: TRBV24-1; D: TRBD2; size: few; J: TRBJ2-2
CDR3: CASSLQSSLGGEQYF; DNA: TGTGCCAGCAGCCTCCAGTCCTCCCTTGGCGGCGAGCAGTACTTC; V: TRBV7-2; D: .; size: .; J: TRBJ2-7
CDR3: CASSLHGTGYTYEQYF; DNA: TGTGCCAGCAGTTTACACGGGACAGGGTATACCTACGAGCAGTACTTC; V: TRBV12-3/TRBV12-4; D: TRBD1; size: .; J: TRBJ2-7
CDR3: CASSSMGGRADDEQFF; DNA: TGTGCCAGCAGCTCTATGGGCGGGAGGGCCGACGATGAGCAGTTCTTC; V: TRBV7-9; D: TRBD2; size: few; J: TRBJ2-1
CDR3: CASSANTGETQYF; DNA: TGTGCCAGTAGTGCCAACACTGGAGAGACCCAGTACTTC; V: TRBV19; D: .; size: .; J: TRBJ2-5
CDR3: CASSERSGSSTDTQYF; DNA: TGTGCCAGCAGTGAGAGGAGCGGGTCTAGCACAGATACGCAGTATTTT; V: TRBV12-3/TRBV12-4; D: .; size: few; J: TRBJ2-3
CDR3: CASSYSKTNTEAFF; DNA: TGTGCCAGCAGTTACTCAAAGACGAACACTGAAGCTTTCTTT; V: TRBV6-5; D: .; size: many; J: TRBJ1-1
CDR3: CASSMDGYTEVFF; DNA: TGTGCCAGCAGCATGGACGGCTACACTGAAGTTTTCTTT; V: TRBV6-2/TRBV6-3; D: .; size: .; J: TRBJ1-1
CDR3: CASSLRVGSGEQYF; DNA: TGTGCCAGCAGCTTACGGGTCGGATCGGGCGAGCAGTACTTC; V: TRBV7-8; D: .; size: .; J: TRBJ2-7
CDR3: CSAGVLGQVIYEQYF; DNA: TGCAGTGCTGGCGTCCTAGGACAGGTGATTTACGAGCAGTACTTC; V: TRBV20-1; D: TRBD1; size: .; J: TRBJ2-7
CDR3: CASSDDRGRYEQFF; DNA: TGTGCCAGCAGTGACGACAGGGGGCGGTATGAGCAGTTCTTC; V: TRBV7-2; D: TRBD1; size: .; J: TRBJ2-1
CDR3: CASSYFPGGYEQYF; DNA: TGTGCCAGCAGTTACTTCCCTGGGGGCTACGAGCAGTACTTC; V: TRBV6-5; D: .; size: .; J: TRBJ2-7
CDR3: CSASPPATGELFF; DNA: TGCAGTGCTAGCCCGCCAGCAACCGGGGAGCTGTTTTTT; V: TRBV20-1; D: .; size: .; J: TRBJ2-2
CDR3: CSGRRVSTDTQYF; DNA: TGCAGTGGCCGACGCGTTAGCACAGATACGCAGTATTTT; V: TRBV20-1; D: .; size: few; J: TRBJ2-3
CDR3: CASRRQGLGYEQYF; DNA: TGTGCCAGCAGGCGACAGGGGTTGGGGTACGAGCAGTACTTC; V: TRBV6-2/TRBV6-3; D: TRBD1; size: few; J: TRBJ2-7
CDR3: CASSLNRGHQPQHF; DNA: TGTGCCAGCAGCCTCAACAGGGGTCACCAGCCCCAGCATTTT; V: TRBV7-9; D: TRBD1; size: .; J: TRBJ1-5
CDR3: CASSYHTYWDRASRSYEQYF; DNA: TGTGCCAGCAGTTACCACACCTACTGGGACAGGGCGTCGAGATCCTACGAGCAGTACTTC; V: TRBV6-2/TRBV6-3; D: TRBD1; size: .; J: TRBJ2-7
CDR3: CASSLETQRTATDTQYF; DNA: TGCGCCAGCAGCTTGGAAACTCAGCGGACCGCCACAGATACGCAGTATTTT; V: TRBV5-1; D: .; size: .; J: TRBJ2-3
CDR3: CASLHSGIYEQYF; DNA: TGTGCCAGCCTCCACTCCGGGATATACGAGCAGTACTTC; V: TRBV2; D: .; size: .; J: TRBJ2-7
CDR3: CAWRARTGENQPQHF; DNA: TGTGCCTGGAGAGCTCGGACAGGGGAAAATCAGCCCCAGCATTTT; V: TRBV30; D: TRBD1; size: many; J: TRBJ1-5
CDR3: CASRPFWGDEQYF; DNA: TGTGCCAGCAGACCCTTCTGGGGTGACGAGCAGTACTTC; V: TRBV28; D: .; size: .; J: TRBJ2-7
CDR3: CASSWGTGGNQPQHF; DNA: TGTGCCAGCAGTTGGGGGACAGGGGGAAATCAGCCCCAGCATTTT; V: TRBV27; D: TRBD1; size: .; J: TRBJ1-5
CDR3: CASSFKTLLRQSSYNEQFF; DNA: TGTGCCAGCAGTTTTAAGACGCTCCTACGTCAAAGCTCCTACAATGAGCAGTTCTTC; V: TRBV28; D: .; size: .; J: TRBJ2-1
CDR3: CSARDGGRNIQYF; DNA: TGCAGTGCTAGAGACGGGGGGCGGAACATTCAGTACTTC; V: TRBV20-1; D: .; size: few; J: TRBJ2-4
CDR3: CASSLAASGRANVYEQYF; DNA: TGTGCCAGCAGCTTAGCGGCTAGCGGGAGGGCCAATGTCTACGAGCAGTACTTC; V: TRBV7-8; D: TRBD2; size: few; J: TRBJ2-7
CDR3: CSARPVYNEQFF; DNA: TGCAGTGCTAGGCCCGTCTACAATGAGCAGTTCTTC; V: TRBV20-1; D: .; size: many; J: TRBJ2-1
CDR3: CASSLAIYEQYF; DNA: TGTGCCAGCAGCTTAGCAATCTACGAGCAGTACTTC; V: TRBV7-9; D: .; size: many; J: TRBJ2-7